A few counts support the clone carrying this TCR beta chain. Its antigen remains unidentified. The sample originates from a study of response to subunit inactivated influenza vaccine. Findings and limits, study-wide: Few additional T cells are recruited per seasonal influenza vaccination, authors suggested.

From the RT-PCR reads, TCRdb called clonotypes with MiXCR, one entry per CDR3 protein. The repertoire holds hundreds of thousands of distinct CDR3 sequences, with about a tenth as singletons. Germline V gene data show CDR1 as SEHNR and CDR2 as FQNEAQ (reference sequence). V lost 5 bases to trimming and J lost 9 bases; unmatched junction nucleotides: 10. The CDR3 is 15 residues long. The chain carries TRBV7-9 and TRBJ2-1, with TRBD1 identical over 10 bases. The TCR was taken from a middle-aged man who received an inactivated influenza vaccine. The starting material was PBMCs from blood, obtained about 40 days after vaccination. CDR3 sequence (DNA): TGTGCCAGCAGCCCAAGACAGGGGGCGTGGAGTGAGCAGTTCTTC. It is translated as CASSPRQGAWSEQFF.